These 12 T cell receptor beta chains share one sample of origin, sequenced in a study of vaccination and CD4 T cells after COVID-19. These receptors have no known antigen. The assay that was used to sequence DNA from cultured CD4+ T cells was the Oncomine TCR Beta short-read assay. TCRdb fed the PCR reads into MiXCR, producing one record per CDR3 protein. The sample lists under 25,000 distinct CDR3 sequences; approximately 50% were seen once. Treatment reported: roughly 11-day PBMC culture with coronavirus spike peptide pools or control peptides (ViraFEST assay). The sequencing sample was made of cultured CD4+ T cells from blood. These receptors were taken from a human donor with COVID-19.

This clonotype appeared a few times. The chain carries TRBV10-2 and TRBJ1-5; weak D call: TRBD1 (6 bases). The CDR3 runs 14 residues. Germline lookup yields CDR1 WSHSY and CDR2 SAAADI. V lost 3 bases and J 7 bases, leaving 13 bases between the germline ends. The CDR3 sequence: CASSEVSRGQPQHF. In DNA form, the CDR3 reads TGCGCCAGCAGTGAAGTGTCTAGGGGGCAGCCCCAGCATTTT.

The count of this clonotype is one. This sequence joins TRBV6-1 and TRBJ2-7, with D possibly TRBD2 on 6 matching bases. CDR3 size: 13 residues. Germline lookup yields CDR1 MNHNS and CDR2 SASEGT. Trimming cost V 6 bases and J 6 bases, with 15 bases left between them. In DNA, the CDR3 is TGTGCCAGCAGAGACTGGGGAGGAGGCGAGCAGTACTTC. This encodes CASRDWGGGEQYF.

This sequence joins TRBV4-1 and TRBJ2-7; D may be TRBD2 (6 bases). This CDR3 spans 16 amino acids. Germline values: CDR1 MGHRA, CDR2 YSYEKL. V lost 0 bases, J lost 5 bases, and 17 bases lay in between. Here the CDR3 DNA reads TGCGCCAGCAGCCAAGAACACCAGACTAGGTCCGACGAGCAGTACTTC. It encodes CASSQEHQTRSDEQYF.

This clonotype has only a few counts. V and J are TRBV2 and TRBJ1-5, with 12 bases identical to TRBD1. Germline CDR1 is SNHLY and CDR2 is FYNNEI. CDR3 size: 16 residues. V trimming: 4 bases; J trimming: 2 bases; junction bases outside the gene matches: 3. The CDR3 is CASSVGTGGGNQPQHF. The DNA of the CDR3 is TGTGCCAGCAGTGTTGGGACAGGGGGCGGCAATCAGCCCCAGCATTTT.

V gene TRBV19 combines with J gene TRBJ2-7; D perhaps matches TRBD1 (5 bases). The V and J ends lost 5 bases and 7 bases respectively, with 15 bases between them. The CDR3 loop spans 13 amino acids. From germline, CDR1 is LNHDA and CDR2 SQIVND (reference sequence). CDR3 nucleotide sequence: TGTGCCAGTAGTCCTACAGGAGTGAGTGAGCAGTACTTC. Amino acids: CASSPTGVSEQYF.

This clonotype was detected once. This chain links TRBV6-1 with TRBJ2-5; D is undetermined. CDR3 length: 14 residues. V was clipped by 6 bases and J by 4 bases, with 15 bases between them. CDR1 and CDR2 from the germline V gene are MNHNS and SASEGT. The CDR3 DNA reads as TGTGCCAGCAGAACCAGTAACTTGGGAGAGACCCAGTACTTC. This gives the protein CASRTSNLGETQYF.

CDR3 nucleotides: TGTGCCAGCAGTTACTCACCCGCCAGCGGGGAGCTGTTTTTT. Residues: CASSYSPASGELFF. This sequence joins TRBV6-5 and TRBJ2-2; D is uncertain. The CDR3 loop spans 14 amino acids. Trimming cost V 0 bases and J 7 bases, with 9 bases left between them. CDR1 is MNHEY and CDR2 is SVGAGI in the germline V gene.

This clonotype appeared a few times. This chain joins TRBV6-2 or TRBV6-3 and TRBJ2-2; 10 bases agree with TRBD2. Germline CDR1 MNHEY, CDR2 SVGEGT. V lost 4 bases and J lost 6; bases outside the gene matches: 11. This CDR3 region has 17 residues. DNA of the CDR3: TGTGCCAGCAGTTCGACAAGAAGCGGGGGGGCGTCCGGGGAGCTGTTTTTT. Protein sequence: CASSSTRSGGASGELFF.

This chain joins TRBV7-6 and TRBJ1-6, with 7 bases that match TRBD1. This CDR3 comprises 17 residues. Germline CDR1 reads SGHVS; CDR2 reads FNYEAQ. Trimming took 3 bases from V and 4 from J; bases not matched to a gene: 9. CDR3: CASSFASEGAYNSPLHF. DNA of the CDR3: TGTGCCAGCAGCTTCGCGTCCGAGGGGGCTTATAATTCACCCCTCCACTTT.

J is TRBJ1-4 and V is TRBV19; D is uncertain. The CDR3 extends over 15 amino acids. CDR1 and CDR2 from the germline V gene are LNHDA and SQIVND (reference sequence). V was trimmed by 4 bases and J by 4 bases, leaving 13 bases between them. As DNA, the CDR3 is TGTGCCAGTAGTACATCCAGCGGGTTTAATGAAAAACTGTTTTTT. Translating it yields CASSTSSGFNEKLFF.

This sequence joins TRBV7-2 and TRBJ2-3; D may be TRBD1 (7 bases). V was shortened by 3 bases and J by 2 bases, with 15 bases between the two germline ends. The CDR3 is 16 residues long. Germline V gene data show CDR1 as SGHTA and CDR2 as FQGNSA. CDR3 residues: CASSFGAGGITDTQYF. DNA for the CDR3: TGTGCCAGCAGCTTCGGGGCAGGGGGGATCACAGATACGCAGTATTTT.

This clonotype appeared a few times. The CDR3 region is CSAEGVSGNTIYF. CDR3 bases: TGCAGTGCGGAAGGGGTTTCTGGAAACACCATATATTTT. The chain employs TRBV20-1 and TRBJ1-3; possible D gene TRBD1, 5 bases. The V and J ends lost 6 bases and 1 base respectively, with 10 bases between them. The length of the CDR3 is 13 residues. From germline, CDR1 is DFQATT and CDR2 SNEGSKA (reference sequence).